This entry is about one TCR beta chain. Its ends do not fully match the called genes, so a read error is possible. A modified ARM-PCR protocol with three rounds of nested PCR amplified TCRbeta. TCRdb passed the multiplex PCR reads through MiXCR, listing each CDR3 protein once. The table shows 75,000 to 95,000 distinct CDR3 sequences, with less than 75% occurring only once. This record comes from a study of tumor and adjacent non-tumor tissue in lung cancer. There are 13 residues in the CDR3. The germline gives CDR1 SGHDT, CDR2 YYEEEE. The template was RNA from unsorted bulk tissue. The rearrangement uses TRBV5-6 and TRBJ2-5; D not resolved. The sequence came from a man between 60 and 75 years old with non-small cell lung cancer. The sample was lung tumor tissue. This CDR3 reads CASSWLGDETQYF. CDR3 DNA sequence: TGTGCTAGCAGCTGGTTAGGAGATGAGACCCAGTACTTC. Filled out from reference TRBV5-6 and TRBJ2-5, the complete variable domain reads DAGVTQSPTHLIKTRGQQVTLRCSPKSGHDTVSWYQQALGQGPQFIFQYYEEEERQRGNFPDRFSGHQFPNYSSELNVNALLLGDSALYLCASSWLGDETQYFGPGTRLLVL.